At least ten counts were recorded for the clone carrying this T cell receptor beta chain. This specimen belongs to a study of CD8+ T cells in alopecia areata. The treatment: oral pan-JAK inhibitor, 5-10 mg twice daily. Trimming took 6 bases from V and 1 from J, leaving 20 bases between them. The CDR3 has 17 amino acids. The germline V gene encodes CDR1 KGHSH and CDR2 LQKENI. RNA extraction and reverse transcription yielded cDNA as sequencing template. Some clones are missing from TCRdb's copy, which holds only in-frame ones; the method was immunoSEQ multiplex PCR. The sample records 190,000 or so clones, approximately 56% being singletons.

The chain is built from TRBV18 and TRBJ2-3; possibly TRBD2 for D (6 bases). The specimen was CD4+ T cells sorted from blood, collected at week 4, from a patient treated with tofacitinib. The receptor was isolated from a human donor with alopecia areata. CDR3 sequence (DNA): TGTGCCAGCTCCCCGGCTCTGGGCGGGGCCGGCACAGATACGCAGTATTTT. Protein sequence: CASSPALGGAGTDTQYF.